These 14 T cell receptor beta chains share one sample of origin, sequenced in a study of T-cell memory formation after mild COVID-19. MiXCR, run by TCRdb on the 5' RACE reads, gives a single entry per CDR3 protein. The repertoire consists of roughly 450,000 distinct CDR3 sequences, with 15% to 20% occurring once and the leading ten covering more than 9%. Sequencing was performed on PBMCs or a T cell subset sorted from them (not recorded which). Receptors originate from an adult woman who had mild COVID-19 (a few samples of this study predate the infection). Cell type and time point are not known.

This chain joins TRBV9 and TRBJ2-5, with a possible D match to TRBD1 (6 bases). Trimming left V 3 bases short and J 0 bases short, with 12 bases between. Looked up from germline, CDR1 is SGDLS and CDR2 is YYNGEE. The CDR3 contains 15 residues. The CDR3 DNA reads TGTGCCAGCAGCGCAGGGACACAGAACCAAGAGACCCAGTACTTC. Protein: CASSAGTQNQETQYF.

This clonotype was observed a few times. V usage is TRBV20-1 and J usage is TRBJ2-3; the D is unclear. Germline V gene data show CDR1 as DFQATT and CDR2 as SNEGSKA (reference sequence). Trimming left V 3 bases short and J 3 bases short, with 13 bases between. This CDR3 contains 14 residues. This CDR3 is CSASDPFRTDTQYF. The CDR3 DNA sequence: TGCAGTGCTAGCGACCCTTTTCGAACAGATACGCAGTATTTT.

Turning to this clonotype: At one boundary the junction diverges from the germline segment, which might be a read error. The rearrangement joins TRBV5-1 to TRBJ2-7; D unclear. This CDR3 spans 14 amino acids. Germline assignment: CDR1 SGHRS and CDR2 YFSETQ. CDR3 amino acids: CASSSAANSSEQYF. CDR3 bases: TGCGCCAGCAGCTCAGCAGCGAACTCCTCCGAGCAGTACTTC.

The rearrangement links TRBV12-3 or TRBV12-4 to TRBJ1-4; a weak D match, TRBD1 (5 bases). The ends were cut back, 3 bases at V and 8 bases at J, with 10 bases in the middle. This CDR3 has 13 amino acids. The CDR3 is CASSFLGPEKLFF. CDR3 DNA: TGTGCCAGCAGTTTTCTGGGACCGGAAAAACTGTTTTTT.

This clonotype was detected a few times. The chain has TRBV29-1 and TRBJ2-3; D remains ambiguous. This CDR3 is built from 12 residues. The germline V gene has CDR1 SQVTM and CDR2 ANQGSEA. The ends were cut back, 6 bases at V and 1 base at J, with 8 bases in the middle. CDR3 in amino acids: CSVAPGTDTQYF. The CDR3 DNA reads as TGCAGCGTGGCCCCCGGCACAGATACGCAGTATTTT.

This clonotype was observed a handful of times. V and J are TRBV12-3 or TRBV12-4 and TRBJ1-3; D uncertain. Trimming shortened V by 6 bases and J by 1 base, and 16 bases separated the two germline ends. The CDR3 length is 16 residues. CDR3: CASSISFLTSGNTIYF. The CDR3 nucleotides are TGTGCCAGCAGCATCAGCTTCCTGACGTCTGGAAACACCATATATTTT.

This clonotype was seen a few times. The chain recombines TRBV3-1 with TRBJ2-7; 9 bases match TRBD1. V gave up 4 bases and J gave up 3 bases; unmatched junction bases: 4. This CDR3 is 14 amino acids long. Per the germline V gene, CDR1 is LGHDT and CDR2 is YNNKEL (reference sequence). The CDR3 coding sequence is TGTGCCAGCAGCCCCCAGGGACAGGGCTACGAGCAGTACTTC. Its protein is CASSPQGQGYEQYF.

This rearrangement joins TRBV27 to TRBJ2-4; 13 bases map to TRBD2. CDR1 and CDR2 from the germline V gene are MNHEY and SMNVEV (reference sequence). This CDR3 has 18 residues. The ends lost 6 bases at V and 0 bases at J; junction bases unmatched: 8. This CDR3 is CASRVTSGGARAKNIQYF. The CDR3 bases are TGTGCCAGCAGGGTTACTAGCGGGGGGGCCCGAGCCAAAAACATTCAGTACTTC.

This clonotype occurred a few times. The CDR3 sequence: CASSLGDKGSEQFF. In nucleotides, the CDR3 is TGTGCCAGCAGCTTGGGGGACAAAGGGAGTGAGCAGTTCTTC. The chain uses TRBV11-2 and TRBJ2-1; D might be TRBD1 (6 bases). Germline assignment: CDR1 SGHAT and CDR2 FQNNGV. V shed 3 bases and J shed 9 bases, with 15 bases lying between them. CDR3 length: 14 residues.

The rearrangement joins TRBV4-3 to TRBJ2-5, with 9 bases fitting TRBD2. The CDR3 totals 16 residues. V dropped 1 base and J dropped 2; count of bases not matched to a gene: 5. Germline CDR1 is LGHNA and CDR2 is YSLEER. The CDR3 sequence: CASSQVRAGGQETQYF. For the CDR3, the DNA is TGCGCCAGCAGCCAAGTTCGTGCGGGAGGGCAAGAGACCCAGTACTTC.

The chain combines TRBV10-3 with TRBJ2-7, with D possibly matching TRBD1 (6 bases). The ends were cut back, 0 bases at V and 3 bases at J, with 12 bases in the middle. This CDR3 has 15 residues. The germline V gene has CDR1 ENHRY and CDR2 SYGVKD. In DNA, the CDR3 is TGTGCCATCAGTGAGTCCCGGGACACCGACTACGAGCAGTACTTC. As protein: CAISESRDTDYEQYF.

The genes are TRBV24-1 and TRBJ1-1; unclear D gene. The V gene's germline CDR1 is KGHDR and CDR2 SFDVKD. This CDR3 region has 11 residues. V lost 5 bases and J 7 bases, leaving 7 bases between the germline ends. DNA for the CDR3: TGTGCCACCAGTGGGGGTGGTGAAGCTTTCTTT. Protein: CATSGGGEAFF.

This clonotype was detected only a few times. The chain couples TRBV24-1 to TRBJ1-5, with 12 positions matching TRBD1. CDR3 length equals 16 residues. V shed 5 bases, J shed 3 bases, and the junction held 4 bases outside the gene matches. CDR1 and CDR2 from the germline V gene are KGHDR and SFDVKD. CDR3 in amino acids: CATSAGTGGFNQPQHF. For the CDR3, the DNA is TGTGCCACCAGTGCGGGGACAGGGGGCTTCAATCAGCCCCAGCATTTT.

This clonotype showed up many times. The chain carries TRBV10-3 and TRBJ1-5; maybe TRBD1 (5 bases). Trimming shortened V by 2 bases and J by 6 bases, and 8 bases separated the two germline ends. Per the germline V gene, CDR1 is ENHRY and CDR2 is SYGVKD. This CDR3 contains 13 residues. CDR3 DNA: TGTGCCATCAGTGAGAAGGGGCGTCAGCCCCAGCATTTT. It translates to CAISEKGRQPQHF.